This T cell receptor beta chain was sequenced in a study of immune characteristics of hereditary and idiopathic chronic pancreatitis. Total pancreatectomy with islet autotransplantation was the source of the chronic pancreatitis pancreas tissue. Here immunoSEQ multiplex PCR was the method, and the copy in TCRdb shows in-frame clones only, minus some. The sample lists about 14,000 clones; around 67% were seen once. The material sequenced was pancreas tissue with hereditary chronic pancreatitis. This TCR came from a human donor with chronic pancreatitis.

CDR3 residues: CASSLWGQGAVEQYF. The CDR3 DNA is TGTGCCAGCAGTTTATGGGGACAGGGGGCGGTCGAGCAGTACTTC. This chain uses TRBV28 with TRBJ2-7, with TRBD1 identical over 12 bases. Per the germline V gene, CDR1 is MDHEN and CDR2 is SYDVKM. The CDR3 runs 15 residues. Losses at the gene ends were 0 bases for V and 6 bases for J; bases not matched to a gene: 3.